A selection of T cell receptor beta chains follows, all from one sample in a study of immune cell composition in non-small cell lung cancer. Clones were read by immunoSEQ multiplex PCR, and TCRdb kept only the in-frame ones, dropping some. The top ten hold roughly an eighth of the sample, which has thousands of clones, 78% seen once. Sequenced: lung tumor tissue. The receptors stem from a human donor with non-small cell lung cancer. Both conserved end residues are part of each CDR3. The order of the fields is J gene, V gene, clone size, D gene, CDR3 protein, CDR3 DNA. The D gene is left open where the match is weak. Not every row has a clone size; where given, it reads once, few, many or a size class.

J: TRBJ1-5
V: TRBV25-1
size: -
D: -
CDR3: CASPGAGVGNQPQHF
DNA: TGTGCCAGCCCCGGCGCAGGGGTTGGGAATCAGCCCCAGCATTTT

J: TRBJ2-1
V: TRBV27
size: -
D: -
CDR3: CASSTLQVYNEQFF
DNA: TGTGCCAGCAGTACGCTACAGGTTTACAATGAGCAGTTCTTC

J: TRBJ2-5
V: TRBV15
size: -
D: TRBD2
CDR3: CATSRARGLGGGETQYF
DNA: TGTGCCACCAGCAGAGCCCGGGGACTAGGGGGGGGAGAGACCCAGTACTTC

J: TRBJ2-7
V: TRBV28
size: -
D: TRBD2
CDR3: CASRTGLAGADEQYF
DNA: TGTGCCAGCAGGACGGGACTAGCGGGAGCCGACGAGCAGTACTTC

J: TRBJ2-5
V: TRBV11-3
size: -
D: TRBD1
CDR3: CASSGQGGETQYF
DNA: TGTGCCAGCAGCGGACAGGGGGGAGAGACCCAGTACTTC

J: TRBJ2-3
V: TRBV5-1
size: -
D: TRBD1
CDR3: CASSAIRDRYTDTQYF
DNA: TGCGCCAGCAGCGCAATCCGGGACAGATACACAGATACGCAGTATTTT

J: TRBJ2-7
V: TRBV5-1
size: -
D: TRBD2
CDR3: CASSSTSGTYEQYF
DNA: TGCGCCAGCAGCTCTACTAGCGGCACCTACGAGCAGTACTTC

J: TRBJ2-7
V: TRBV2
size: once
D: -
CDR3: CASVSGLAYEQYF
DNA: TGTGCCAGCGTTTCGGGGTTGGCCTACGAGCAGTACTTC

J: TRBJ2-3
V: TRBV15
size: -
D: -
CDR3: CATSRVGGFTDTQYF
DNA: TGTGCCACCAGCAGAGTAGGGGGTTTCACAGATACGCAGTATTTT

J: TRBJ2-5
V: TRBV7-3
size: -
D: TRBD1
CDR3: CASSVAGGRETQYF
DNA: TGTGCCAGCAGCGTTGCAGGGGGCCGGGAGACCCAGTACTTC

J: TRBJ2-5
V: TRBV2
size: -
D: TRBD1
CDR3: CASSGTGEETQYF
DNA: TGTGCCAGCAGTGGGACAGGGGAAGAGACCCAGTACTTC

J: TRBJ1-1
V: TRBV5-1
size: -
D: -
CDR3: CASSDPGQNPEAFF
DNA: TGCGCCAGCAGCGATCCGGGACAAAATCCTGAAGCTTTCTTT

J: TRBJ1-1
V: TRBV18
size: few
D: -
CDR3: CASSPVGGNTEAFF
DNA: TGTGCCAGCTCACCAGTGGGGGGGAACACTGAAGCTTTCTTT

J: TRBJ2-1
V: TRBV5-8
size: -
D: -
CDR3: CASSRQFSSNEQFF
DNA: TGTGCCAGCAGCCGGCAGTTTTCTAGCAATGAGCAGTTCTTC

J: TRBJ2-3
V: TRBV5-1
size: few
D: -
CDR3: CASRLTRGATQYF
DNA: TGCGCCAGCAGATTAACCCGGGGGGCTACGCAGTATTTT

J: TRBJ2-7
V: TRBV7-9
size: -
D: -
CDR3: CASSRDSLYEQYF
DNA: TGTGCCAGCAGCCGCGACAGTTTATACGAGCAGTACTTC

J: TRBJ2-1
V: TRBV9
size: -
D: TRBD2
CDR3: CASSGGLAVSSYNEQFF
DNA: TGTGCCAGCAGCGGGGGACTAGCGGTAAGCTCCTACAATGAGCAGTTCTTC

J: TRBJ1-2
V: TRBV11-1
size: -
D: TRBD1
CDR3: CASSYGQGKGYTF
DNA: TGTGCCAGCAGCTATGGACAGGGGAAGGGCTACACCTTC

J: TRBJ2-7
V: TRBV7-9
size: -
D: TRBD1
CDR3: CASSLGGQGASEQYF
DNA: TGTGCCAGCAGCTTAGGGGGACAGGGGGCTAGCGAGCAGTACTTC

J: TRBJ2-5
V: TRBV7-9
size: -
D: -
CDR3: CASSSTRVGETQYF
DNA: TGTGCCAGCAGTTCTACTCGGGTGGGAGAGACCCAGTACTTC

J: TRBJ1-1
V: TRBV5-6
size: -
D: TRBD1
CDR3: CASSLGGTVTTEAFF
DNA: TGTGCCAGCAGCTTGGGAGGGACAGTGACGACTGAAGCTTTCTTT

J: TRBJ1-1
V: TRBV5-4
size: -
D: TRBD1
CDR3: CASGPPQQGLNTEAFF
DNA: TGTGCCAGCGGTCCTCCCCAACAGGGGCTGAACACTGAAGCTTTCTTT

J: TRBJ1-1
V: TRBV30
size: medium-sized
D: TRBD1
CDR3: CAWSGGETGVNTEAFF
DNA: TGTGCCTGGAGTGGGGGGGAGACAGGGGTGAACACTGAAGCTTTCTTT

J: TRBJ2-7
V: TRBV11-2
size: few
D: -
CDR3: CASSLLPGNNYEQYF
DNA: TGTGCCAGCAGCTTACTTCCGGGGAACAACTACGAGCAGTACTTC

J: TRBJ2-7
V: TRBV10-3
size: -
D: TRBD2
CDR3: CAISGGGSPYEQYF
DNA: TGTGCCATCAGTGGCGGGGGATCGCCCTACGAGCAGTACTTC

J: TRBJ1-2
V: TRBV28
size: -
D: -
CDR3: CASGPFNYGYTF
DNA: TGTGCCAGCGGCCCTTTTAACTATGGCTACACCTTC

J: TRBJ2-5
V: TRBV5-6
size: -
D: -
CDR3: CASSLGYRQETQYF
DNA: TGTGCCAGCAGCTTGGGGTACAGACAAGAGACCCAGTACTTC

J: TRBJ2-7
V: TRBV19
size: once
D: -
CDR3: CASSTSSYEQYF
DNA: TGTGCCAGTAGCACAAGCTCCTACGAGCAGTACTTC

J: TRBJ1-1
V: TRBV18
size: -
D: TRBD1
CDR3: CASSPGRGRGRNTEAFF
DNA: TGTGCCAGCTCACCGGGCAGGGGGCGAGGGAGGAACACTGAAGCTTTCTTT

J: TRBJ1-5
V: TRBV19
size: few
D: TRBD1
CDR3: CASSWGTGRNQPQHF
DNA: TGTGCCAGTAGCTGGGGGACAGGGCGGAATCAGCCCCAGCATTTT

J: TRBJ1-4
V: TRBV19
size: -
D: -
CDR3: CASSISETEFNEKLFF
DNA: TGTGCCAGTAGTATCTCAGAGACAGAATTCAATGAAAAACTGTTTTTT

J: TRBJ2-1
V: TRBV5-1
size: -
D: TRBD1
CDR3: CASSRGQGHNEQFF
DNA: TGCGCCAGCAGCCGTGGACAGGGCCACAATGAGCAGTTCTTC

J: TRBJ2-1
V: TRBV7-2
size: -
D: TRBD1
CDR3: CASSRGTAFGDEQFF
DNA: TGTGCCAGCAGCAGAGGGACAGCTTTTGGGGATGAGCAGTTCTTC

J: TRBJ2-1
V: TRBV19
size: -
D: TRBD1
CDR3: CASSAGQGAGYEQFF
DNA: TGTGCCAGTAGTGCTGGTCAGGGGGCCGGGTATGAGCAGTTCTTC

J: TRBJ1-2
V: TRBV2
size: few
D: -
CDR3: CASSVGGGSNYGYTF
DNA: TGTGCCAGCAGTGTAGGTGGGGGCTCTAACTATGGCTACACCTTC

J: TRBJ2-1
V: TRBV9
size: -
D: TRBD1
CDR3: CASSLGQGGYGEQFF
DNA: TGTGCCAGCAGCCTCGGACAGGGGGGGTACGGTGAGCAGTTCTTC

J: TRBJ1-2
V: TRBV7-9
size: -
D: TRBD1
CDR3: CASSVYIQGGSRIPYGYTF
DNA: TGTGCCAGCAGCGTCTATATACAGGGGGGGAGCAGGATTCCTTATGGCTACACCTTC

J: TRBJ1-5
V: TRBV9
size: -
D: -
CDR3: CASSVGGAGNQPQHF
DNA: TGTGCCAGCAGCGTAGGCGGGGCAGGTAATCAGCCCCAGCATTTT

J: TRBJ2-7
V: TRBV11-2
size: -
D: TRBD2
CDR3: CASSPRLAEAYEQYF
DNA: TGTGCCAGCAGCCCCAGACTAGCGGAGGCTTACGAGCAGTACTTC

J: TRBJ2-3
V: TRBV7-2
size: -
D: TRBD2
CDR3: CASSPFLAAGGTQYF
DNA: TGTGCCAGCAGCCCCTTTCTAGCGGCCGGGGGTACGCAGTATTTT

J: TRBJ1-4
V: TRBV7-2
size: -
D: -
CDR3: CASSLVAGTNEKLFF
DNA: TGTGCCAGCAGCTTAGTAGCGGGGACTAATGAAAAACTGTTTTTT

J: TRBJ2-7
V: TRBV27
size: once
D: -
CDR3: CASSPRLVFTSYEQYF
DNA: TGTGCCAGCAGTCCGCGACTAGTTTTCACTTCCTACGAGCAGTACTTC

J: TRBJ2-5
V: TRBV18
size: -
D: TRBD1
CDR3: CASSRGQEETQYF
DNA: TGTGCCAGCTCACGGGGACAGGAAGAGACCCAGTACTTC

J: TRBJ2-1
V: TRBV19
size: -
D: TRBD2
CDR3: CASSVSGGEDEQFF
DNA: TGTGCCAGTAGTGTTAGCGGGGGGGAGGATGAGCAGTTCTTC

J: TRBJ2-6
V: TRBV7-9
size: -
D: -
CDR3: CASSRSSGANVLTF
DNA: TGTGCCAGCAGCCGGAGCTCTGGGGCCAACGTCCTGACTTTC

J: TRBJ2-3
V: TRBV5-1
size: once
D: -
CDR3: CASTREGFSTDTQYF
DNA: TGCGCCAGCACCCGCGAGGGATTTAGCACAGATACGCAGTATTTT

J: TRBJ1-5
V: TRBV23-1
size: few
D: -
CDR3: CASSAGAGNQPQHF
DNA: TGCGCCAGCAGTGCGGGGGCGGGCAATCAGCCCCAGCATTTT

J: TRBJ1-5
V: TRBV5-6
size: medium-sized
D: -
CDR3: CASSSGDYSNQPQHF
DNA: TGTGCCAGCAGCTCGGGGGACTATAGCAATCAGCCCCAGCATTTT

J: TRBJ1-1
V: TRBV7-2
size: -
D: TRBD1
CDR3: CASSFNPGTARENTEAFF
DNA: TGTGCCAGCAGCTTTAACCCCGGGACAGCAAGAGAGAACACTGAAGCTTTCTTT